The following is a TCR beta chain sequence with its context. Its cognate antigen is unknown. This specimen belongs to a study of shared clonotypes between healthy human individuals. Study-wide findings and caveats: Some clonotypes were shared by all four sorted-subset donors, while others were not shared. The non-shared ones had lower generation probabilities than the shared ones. It was observed that 5% to 6% of naive CD4 clonotypes were shared across a handful of donors.

After removal of 3 bases from V and 5 bases from J, the junction contained 7 bases not matched to a gene. The CDR3 extends over 15 amino acids. From germline, CDR1 is SGDLS and CDR2 YYNGEE. Authors' processing steps: With immunoSEQ giving junction-only sequences and no quality scores, filtering differed. TCRdb's copy holds only in-frame clones and misses some; the assay was immunoSEQ multiplex PCR. V and J calls plus clone size are reproduced from that table; the DNA served to infer D and trimming. This sample carries 2 million to 2.5 million clones, roughly 95% of them seen once, and the ten largest clones take roughly 0.13%.

Sequencing was done on a sample of naive CD4+ T cells sorted from blood. Specified subset: CD45RA+ positively selected. The TCR originated in a man between 18 and 29 years old in good health. V gene TRBV9 combines with J gene TRBJ2-2; 7 bases are shared with TRBD2. The CDR3 loop reads CASSAREPGTGELFF. CDR3 DNA: TGTGCCAGCAGCGCGCGGGAGCCAGGGACCGGGGAGCTGTTTTTT. The whole variable domain, remainder taken from reference TRBV9 and TRBJ2-2, is DSGVTQTPKHLITATGQRVTLRCSPRSGDLSVYWYQQSLDQGLQFLIQYYNGEERAKGNILERFSAQQFPDLHSELNLSSLELGDSALYFCASSAREPGTGELFFGEGSRLTVL.